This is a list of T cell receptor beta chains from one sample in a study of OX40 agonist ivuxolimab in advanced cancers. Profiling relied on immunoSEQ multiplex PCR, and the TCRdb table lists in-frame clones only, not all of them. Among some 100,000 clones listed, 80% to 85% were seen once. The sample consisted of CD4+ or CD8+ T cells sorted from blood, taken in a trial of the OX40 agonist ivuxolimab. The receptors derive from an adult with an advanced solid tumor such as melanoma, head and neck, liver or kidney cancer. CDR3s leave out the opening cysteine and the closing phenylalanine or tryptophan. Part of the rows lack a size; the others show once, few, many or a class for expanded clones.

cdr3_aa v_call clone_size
ASSPSLGVPEAF TRBV7-2 NA
ATSRDVGGGSYNSPLH TRBV15 NA
ASSDRRNQETQY TRBV6-6 NA
ASSVNGDTYEQY TRBV19 once
ASSPGGAQNVEQF TRBV4-1 NA
ASSRQGQGLETQY TRBV5-1 NA
ASSLEYGYT TRBV5-6 NA
ASSIRTTETQY TRBV27 NA
ASSLVPGNTEQF TRBV5-1 NA
ASGGAETQY TRBV6-5 few
ASSLQSGATSYEQY TRBV28 few
ASSFGQGNQPQH TRBV28 NA
ASSLVTGTGELF TRBV11-1 once
AIRTAGANVLT TRBV6-5 NA
ASSRRTDRAYEQY TRBV7-8 NA
ASSVGDTQY TRBV9 NA
ASSLELGVNYGYT TRBV7-9 NA